This T cell receptor beta chain was identified in a study of CD8 T cells in Susac syndrome. The RNA, about 0.5 to 1 ug, was put through reverse transcription using random hexamers. Coverage of TCR beta CDR3 amplification by immunoSEQ multiplex PCR extended to 54 Vbeta and 13 Jbeta. TCRdb used MiXCR to reprocess the immunoSEQ multiplex PCR reads, holding one entry per CDR3 protein. The sample has under 200,000 distinct CDR3 sequences, 95% seen once. TCR beta sequences were obtained from blood CD8+ and CD4+ T cells. The multiple sclerosis control cohort comprised treatment-naive individuals presenting with stable or active relapsing-remitting disease. Isolation of CD8+ and CD4+ T cells was performed negatively, whereas enrichment of TEMRA cells was done by FACS. This CDR3 spans 15 amino acids. The germline V gene encodes CDR1 MGHRA and CDR2 YSYEKL. Trimming stripped 1 base from V and 4 bases from J, with 11 bases between.

The specimen sequenced was CD8+ T cells from PBMCs. This chain joins TRBV4-1 and TRBJ1-5; D perhaps matches TRBD1 (6 bases). This TCR derives from a human donor with multiple sclerosis. CDR3 protein: CASSQVTGSNQPQHF. As DNA, the CDR3 is TGCGCCAGCAGCCAAGTTACAGGGTCGAATCAGCCCCAGCATTTT.